Below, 2 T cell receptor beta chains from the same sample are listed, as sequenced in a study of T-cell memory formation after mild COVID-19. TCRdb reprocessed the 5' RACE reads with MiXCR, giving one entry per CDR3 protein. The table records about 180,000 distinct CDR3 sequences, about 18% of them present only once. The sample taken for sequencing was PBMCs or a T cell subset sorted from them (not recorded which). The receptor set was obtained from a man younger than 35 who had mild COVID-19 (a few samples of this study predate the infection). Cell type and time point are not known.

This clonotype was observed a few times. The rearrangement links TRBV5-1 to TRBJ2-3, with D perhaps matching TRBD1 (5 bases). CDR1 is SGHRS and CDR2 is YFSETQ in the germline V gene. V was shortened by 1 base and J by 2 bases, with 11 bases between the two germline ends. This CDR3 has 15 amino acids. CDR3 loop: CASSLQGQHTDTQYF. CDR3 DNA: TGCGCCAGCAGCTTGCAGGGCCAGCACACAGATACGCAGTATTTT.

This chain joins TRBV7-4 and TRBJ2-1; 12 bases map to TRBD2. CDR3 size: 19 residues. V was pared by 5 bases and J by 3 bases, with 14 bases of the junction left unmatched. Germline values: CDR1 SGHVT, CDR2 SQSDAQ. In nucleotides, the CDR3 is TGTGCCAGCAGCCCTAGGCGGCCTCTACTAGCGGGGGGCTACAATGAGCAGTTCTTC. Residues: CASSPRRPLLAGGYNEQFF. Full variable domain (outside the CDR3, taken from reference TRBV7-4 and TRBJ2-1): GAGVSQSPRYKVAKRGRDVALRCDSISGHVTLYWYRQTLGQGSEVLTYSQSDAQRDKSGRPSGRFSAERPERSVSTLKIQRTEQGDSAVYLCASSPRRPLLAGGYNEQFFGPGTRLTVL.